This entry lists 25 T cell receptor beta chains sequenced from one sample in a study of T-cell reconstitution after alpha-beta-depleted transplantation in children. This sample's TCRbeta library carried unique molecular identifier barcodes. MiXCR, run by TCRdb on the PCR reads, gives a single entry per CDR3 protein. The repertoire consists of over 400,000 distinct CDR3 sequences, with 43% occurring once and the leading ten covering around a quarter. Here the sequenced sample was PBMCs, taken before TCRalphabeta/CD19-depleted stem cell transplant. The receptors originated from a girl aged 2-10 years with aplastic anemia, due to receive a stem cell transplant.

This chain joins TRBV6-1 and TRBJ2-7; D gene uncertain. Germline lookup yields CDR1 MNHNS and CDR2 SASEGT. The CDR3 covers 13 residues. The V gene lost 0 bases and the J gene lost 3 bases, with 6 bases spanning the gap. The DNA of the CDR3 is TGTGCCAGCAGTGAAGCTGGCTACTACGAGCAGTACTTC. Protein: CASSEAGYYEQYF.

CDR3 nucleotide sequence: TGTGCCATCAGTGATCGCACTCAAAGTATCTATGGCTACACCTTC. Translating gives CAISDRTQSIYGYTF. The chain uses TRBV10-3 and TRBJ1-2; D is unclear. Looked up from germline, CDR1 is ENHRY and CDR2 is SYGVKD. The CDR3 is 15 amino acids. V was pared by 3 bases and J by 4 bases, with 15 bases between.

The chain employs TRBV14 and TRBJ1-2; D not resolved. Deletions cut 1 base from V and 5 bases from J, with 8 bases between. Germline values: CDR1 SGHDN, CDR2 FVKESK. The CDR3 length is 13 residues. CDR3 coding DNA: TGTGCCAGCAGCCAAGGAGGTCCGTATGGCTACACCTTC. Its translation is CASSQGGPYGYTF.

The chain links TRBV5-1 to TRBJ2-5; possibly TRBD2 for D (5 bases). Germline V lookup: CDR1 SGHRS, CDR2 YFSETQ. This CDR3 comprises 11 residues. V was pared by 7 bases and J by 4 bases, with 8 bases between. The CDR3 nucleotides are TGCGCCAGCCTCGAGGGAGAGACCCAGTACTTC. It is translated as CASLEGETQYF.

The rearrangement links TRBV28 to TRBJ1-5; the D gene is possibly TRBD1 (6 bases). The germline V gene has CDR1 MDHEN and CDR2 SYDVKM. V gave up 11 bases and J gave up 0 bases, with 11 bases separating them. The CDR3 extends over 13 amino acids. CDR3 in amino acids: CAGTGYSNQPQHF. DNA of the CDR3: TGTGCCGGTACAGGGTATAGCAATCAGCCCCAGCATTTT.

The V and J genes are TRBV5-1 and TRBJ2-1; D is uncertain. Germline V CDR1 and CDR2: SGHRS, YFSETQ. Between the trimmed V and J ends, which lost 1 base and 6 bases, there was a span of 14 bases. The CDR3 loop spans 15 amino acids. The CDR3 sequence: CASSLPSHISNEQFF. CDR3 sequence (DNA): TGCGCCAGCAGCTTGCCCAGTCATATATCCAATGAGCAGTTCTTC.

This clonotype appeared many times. CDR3 loop: CASSLGDGQRGDEQFF. CDR3 sequence (DNA): TGCGCCAGCAGCTTGGGGGACGGACAGCGCGGGGATGAGCAGTTCTTC. The chain joins TRBV5-1 to TRBJ2-1; D may correspond to TRBD1 or TRBD2 (6 bases each). The V and J ends lost 0 bases and 8 bases respectively, with 18 bases between them. The CDR3 is 16 amino acids. The germline gives CDR1 SGHRS, CDR2 YFSETQ.

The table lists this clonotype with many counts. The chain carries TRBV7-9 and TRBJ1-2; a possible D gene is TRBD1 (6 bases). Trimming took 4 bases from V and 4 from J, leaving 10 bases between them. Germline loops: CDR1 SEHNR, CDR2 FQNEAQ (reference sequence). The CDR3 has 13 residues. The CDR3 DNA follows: TGTGCCAGCAGCTCGACAGGTCCCTATGGCTACACCTTC. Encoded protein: CASSSTGPYGYTF. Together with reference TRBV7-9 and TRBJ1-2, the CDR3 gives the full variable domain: DTGVSQNPRHKITKRGQNVTFRCDPISEHNRLYWYRQTLGQGPEFLTYFQNEAQLEKSRLLSDRFSAERPKGSFSTLEIQRTEQGDSAMYLCASSSTGPYGYTFGSGTRLTVV.

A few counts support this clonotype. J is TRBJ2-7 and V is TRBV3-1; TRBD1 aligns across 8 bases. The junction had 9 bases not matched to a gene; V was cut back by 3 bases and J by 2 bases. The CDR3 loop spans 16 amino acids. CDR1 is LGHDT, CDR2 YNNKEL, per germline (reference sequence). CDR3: CASSHATDRAPYEQYF. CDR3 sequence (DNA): TGTGCCAGCAGCCATGCTACGGACAGGGCCCCCTACGAGCAGTACTTC.

DNA of the CDR3: TGTGCCAGCAGCCGGACGGATAATCAGCCCCAGCATTTT. Amino acid sequence: CASSRTDNQPQHF. The chain links TRBV3-1 to TRBJ1-5; D call uncertain. Germline lookup yields CDR1 LGHDT and CDR2 YNNKEL (reference sequence). The CDR3 is 13 residues long. V was pared by 4 bases and J by 4 bases, with 8 bases between.

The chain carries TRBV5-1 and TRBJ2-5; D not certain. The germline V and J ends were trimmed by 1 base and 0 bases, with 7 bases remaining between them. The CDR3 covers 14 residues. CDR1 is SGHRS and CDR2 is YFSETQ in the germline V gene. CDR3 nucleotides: TGCGCCAGCAGCTTGTGGGCAGACCAAGAGACCCAGTACTTC. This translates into CASSLWADQETQYF.

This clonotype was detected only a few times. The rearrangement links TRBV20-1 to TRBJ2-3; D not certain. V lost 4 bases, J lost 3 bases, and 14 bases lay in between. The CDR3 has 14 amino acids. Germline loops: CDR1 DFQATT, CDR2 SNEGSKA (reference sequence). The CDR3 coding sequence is TGCAGTGCTAAAAGAAGAGACGCGACAGATACGCAGTATTTT. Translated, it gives CSAKRRDATDTQYF.

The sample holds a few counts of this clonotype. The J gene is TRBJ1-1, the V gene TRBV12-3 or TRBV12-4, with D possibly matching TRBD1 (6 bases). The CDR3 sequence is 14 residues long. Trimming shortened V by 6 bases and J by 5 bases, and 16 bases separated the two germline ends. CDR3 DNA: TGTGCCAGCAGCCGGGCAGGGGCGGGTACTGAAGCTTTCTTT. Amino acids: CASSRAGAGTEAFF.

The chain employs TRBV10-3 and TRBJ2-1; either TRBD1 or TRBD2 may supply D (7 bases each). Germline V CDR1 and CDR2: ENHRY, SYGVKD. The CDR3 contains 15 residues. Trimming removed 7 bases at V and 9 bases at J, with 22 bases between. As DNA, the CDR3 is TGTGCCATCAACTCAGGGGGAGGGCCCTGGGGTGAGCAGTTCTTC. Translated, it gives CAINSGGGPWGEQFF.

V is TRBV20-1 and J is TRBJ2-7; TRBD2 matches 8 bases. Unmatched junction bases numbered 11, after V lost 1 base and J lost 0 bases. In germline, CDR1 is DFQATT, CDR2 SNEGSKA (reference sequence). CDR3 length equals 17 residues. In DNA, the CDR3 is TGCAGTGCTAGAGTGATACCGGGGCGGGGGGACTCCTACGAGCAGTACTTC. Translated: CSARVIPGRGDSYEQYF.

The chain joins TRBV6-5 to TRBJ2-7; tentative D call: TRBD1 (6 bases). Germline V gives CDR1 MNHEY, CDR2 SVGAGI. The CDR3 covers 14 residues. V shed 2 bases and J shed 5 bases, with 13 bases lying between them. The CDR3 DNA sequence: TGTGCCAGCAGTTACCACAGGGATGGCCACGAGCAGTACTTC. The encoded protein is CASSYHRDGHEQYF.

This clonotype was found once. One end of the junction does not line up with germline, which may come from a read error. The CDR3 region is CSARKTGTGVARDGHTF. DNA of the CDR3: TGCAGTGCTAGAAAAACCGGGACAGGGGTTGCCCGGGATGGCCACACCTTC. The V gene is TRBV20-1, the J gene TRBJ1-2; 10 bases match TRBD1. The CDR3 is 17 residues long. The V gene's germline CDR1 is DFQATT and CDR2 SNEGSKA (reference sequence).

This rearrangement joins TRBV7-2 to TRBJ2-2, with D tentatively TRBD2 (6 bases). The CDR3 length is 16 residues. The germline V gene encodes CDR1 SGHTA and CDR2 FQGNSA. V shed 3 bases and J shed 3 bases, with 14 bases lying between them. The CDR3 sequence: CASSLSGGGDTGELFF. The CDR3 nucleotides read TGTGCCAGCAGCTTGTCCGGAGGCGGGGACACCGGGGAGCTGTTTTTT.

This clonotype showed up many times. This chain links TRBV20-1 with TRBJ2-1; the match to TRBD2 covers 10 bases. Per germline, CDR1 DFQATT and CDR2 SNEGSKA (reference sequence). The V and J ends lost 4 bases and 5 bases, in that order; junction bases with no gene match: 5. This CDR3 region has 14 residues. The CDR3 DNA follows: TGCAGTGCTACACGGACTAGCGGAGACAATGAGCAGTTCTTC. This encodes CSATRTSGDNEQFF.

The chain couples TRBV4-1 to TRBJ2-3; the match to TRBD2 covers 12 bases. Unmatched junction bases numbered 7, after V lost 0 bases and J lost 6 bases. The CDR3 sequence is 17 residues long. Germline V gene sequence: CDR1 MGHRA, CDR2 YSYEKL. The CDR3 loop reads CASSQELLAGGTDTQYF. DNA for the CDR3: TGCGCCAGCAGCCAAGAGTTGCTAGCGGGGGGGACGGATACGCAGTATTTT.

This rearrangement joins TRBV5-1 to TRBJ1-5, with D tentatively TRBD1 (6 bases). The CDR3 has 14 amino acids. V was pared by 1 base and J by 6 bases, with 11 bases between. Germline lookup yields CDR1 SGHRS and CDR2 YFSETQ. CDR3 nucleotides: TGCGCCAGCAGCTTGACAGGGCGGCGTCAGCCCCAGCATTTT. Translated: CASSLTGRRQPQHF.

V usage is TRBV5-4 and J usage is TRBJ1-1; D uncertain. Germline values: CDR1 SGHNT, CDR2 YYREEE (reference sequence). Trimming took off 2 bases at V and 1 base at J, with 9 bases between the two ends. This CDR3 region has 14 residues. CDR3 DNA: TGTGCCAGCAGCTTTATTAGACAGAACACTGAAGCTTTCTTT. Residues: CASSFIRQNTEAFF.

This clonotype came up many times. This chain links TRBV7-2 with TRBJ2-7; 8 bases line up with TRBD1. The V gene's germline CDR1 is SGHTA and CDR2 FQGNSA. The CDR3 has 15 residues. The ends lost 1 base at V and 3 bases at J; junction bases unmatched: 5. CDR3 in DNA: TGTGCCAGCAGCTTAGGGGGGACAGGCGACTACGAGCAGTACTTC. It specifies CASSLGGTGDYEQYF.

The CDR3 here is CASSPRSEGEQFF. The CDR3 bases are TGTGCCAGCTCACCAAGGAGTGAGGGTGAGCAGTTCTTC. J is TRBJ2-1 and V is TRBV18; weak D call: TRBD2 (5 bases). The V gene lost 2 bases and the J gene lost 9 bases, with 11 bases spanning the gap. CDR3 length equals 13 residues. Germline V gene sequence: CDR1 KGHSH, CDR2 LQKENI. The full variable domain, in which reference TRBV18 and TRBJ2-1 provide the parts outside the CDR3, is NAGVMQNPRHLVRRRGQEARLRCSPMKGHSHVYWYRQLPEEGLKFMVYLQKENIIDESGMPKERFSAEFPKEGPSILRIQQVVRGDSAAYFCASSPRSEGEQFFGPGTRLTVL.

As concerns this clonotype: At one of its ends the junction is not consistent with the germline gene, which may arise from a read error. CDR3 residues: CATSLGGSSYNEQFF. The CDR3 nucleotides read TGTGCCACCAGTTTGGGAGGTAGCTCCTACAATGAGCAGTTCTTC. The rearrangement joins TRBV12-3 or TRBV12-4 to TRBJ2-1, with D perhaps matching TRBD2 (6 bases). The CDR3 sequence is 15 residues long.